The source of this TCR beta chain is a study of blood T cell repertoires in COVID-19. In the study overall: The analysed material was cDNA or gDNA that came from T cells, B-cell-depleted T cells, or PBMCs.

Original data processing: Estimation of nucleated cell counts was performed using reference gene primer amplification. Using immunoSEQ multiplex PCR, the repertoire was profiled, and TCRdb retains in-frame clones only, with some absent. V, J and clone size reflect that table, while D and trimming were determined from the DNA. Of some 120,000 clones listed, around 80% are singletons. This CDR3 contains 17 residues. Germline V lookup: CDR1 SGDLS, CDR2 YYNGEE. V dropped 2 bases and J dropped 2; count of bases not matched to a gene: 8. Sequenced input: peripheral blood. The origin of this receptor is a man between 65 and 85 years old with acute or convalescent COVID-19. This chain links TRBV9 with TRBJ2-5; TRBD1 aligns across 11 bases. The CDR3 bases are TGTGCCAGCAGCGTTTCCGCAGGGACAGGGGGACAAGAGACCCAGTACTTC. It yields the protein CASSVSAGTGGQETQYF. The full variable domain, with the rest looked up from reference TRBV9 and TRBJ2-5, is DSGVTQTPKHLITATGQRVTLRCSPRSGDLSVYWYQQSLDQGLQFLIQYYNGEERAKGNILERFSAQQFPDLHSELNLSSLELGDSALYFCASSVSAGTGGQETQYFGPGTRLLVL.